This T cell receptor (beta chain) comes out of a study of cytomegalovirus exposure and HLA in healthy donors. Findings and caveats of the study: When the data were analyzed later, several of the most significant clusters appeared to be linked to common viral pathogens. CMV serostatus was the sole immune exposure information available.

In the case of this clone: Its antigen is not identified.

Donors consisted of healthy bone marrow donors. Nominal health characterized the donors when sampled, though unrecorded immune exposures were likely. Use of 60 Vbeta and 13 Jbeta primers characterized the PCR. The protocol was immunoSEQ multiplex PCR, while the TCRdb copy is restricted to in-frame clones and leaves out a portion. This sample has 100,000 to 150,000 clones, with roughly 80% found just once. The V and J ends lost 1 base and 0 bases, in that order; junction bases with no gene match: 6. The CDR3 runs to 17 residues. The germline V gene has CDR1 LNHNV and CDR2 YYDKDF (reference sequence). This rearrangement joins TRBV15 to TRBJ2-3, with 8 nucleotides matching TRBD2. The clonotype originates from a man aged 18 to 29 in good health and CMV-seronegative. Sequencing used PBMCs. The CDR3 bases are TGTGCCACCAGCAGAGGACCGGGGGGGTGGAGCACAGATACGCAGTATTTT. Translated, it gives CATSRGPGGWSTDTQYF.